These T cell receptor beta chains were read from a single sample in a study of T-cell memory formation after mild COVID-19. TCRdb re-derived calls from the 5' RACE reads in MiXCR, one entry per CDR3 protein. The sample has 400,000 to 450,000 distinct CDR3 sequences; 18% are singletons. The specimen was PBMCs or a T cell subset sorted from them (not recorded which). Source of these receptors: a man between 18 and 35 years old who had mild COVID-19 (a few samples of this study predate the infection). Cell type and time point are not known. The CDR3 runs from the conserved cysteine through the conserved F or W. D genes are given only for firm matches. Not every row has a clone size; where given, it reads once, few, many or a size class.

d_gene: NA
v_gene: TRBV12-3/TRBV12-4
abundance: NA
j_gene: TRBJ2-7
CDR3nt: TGTGCCAGCAGTTTTCAGGCAGGGGCGGTGGACGAGCAGTACTTC
CDR3aa: CASSFQAGAVDEQYF

d_gene: TRBD1
v_gene: TRBV5-6
abundance: few
j_gene: TRBJ1-2
CDR3nt: TGTGCCAGCAGGACCGGGACAGGGGGTTCGTATGGCTACACCTTC
CDR3aa: CASRTGTGGSYGYTF

d_gene: NA
v_gene: TRBV10-2
abundance: many
j_gene: TRBJ2-3
CDR3nt: TGCGCCAGCAGCGGCCGGGGCGCAGATACGCAGTATTTT
CDR3aa: CASSGRGADTQYF

d_gene: NA
v_gene: TRBV12-3/TRBV12-4
abundance: few
j_gene: TRBJ2-4
CDR3nt: TGTGCCAGCAGTCTAGAGGCAGGGGCCAAAAACATTCAGTACTTC
CDR3aa: CASSLEAGAKNIQYF

d_gene: TRBD1
v_gene: TRBV7-8
abundance: many
j_gene: TRBJ2-1
CDR3nt: TGTGCCAGCAGTGTGCTCAGGGGACAGGAGCAGTTCTTC
CDR3aa: CASSVLRGQEQFF

d_gene: NA
v_gene: TRBV5-6
abundance: NA
j_gene: TRBJ1-4
CDR3nt: TGTGCCAGCAGCTTGAAGTGGAGAGAAAAACTGTTTTTT
CDR3aa: CASSLKWREKLFF

d_gene: TRBD1
v_gene: TRBV7-9
abundance: NA
j_gene: TRBJ1-1
CDR3nt: TGTGCCAGCAGCTTAAAGGACAGGGGACGAAACACTGAAGCTTTCTTT
CDR3aa: CASSLKDRGRNTEAFF

d_gene: TRBD1
v_gene: TRBV5-1
abundance: few
j_gene: TRBJ2-1
CDR3nt: TGCGCCAGCAGCTTGAGAGGGGGCCGGGGTGAGCAGTTCTTC
CDR3aa: CASSLRGGRGEQFF

d_gene: TRBD2
v_gene: TRBV27
abundance: few
j_gene: TRBJ2-2
CDR3nt: TGTGCCAGCAGTCCCTTCACTAGCGGGGGATCGAACACCGGGGAGCTGTTTTTT
CDR3aa: CASSPFTSGGSNTGELFF

d_gene: TRBD1
v_gene: TRBV7-2
abundance: few
j_gene: TRBJ1-1
CDR3nt: TGTGCCAGCAGCTTACCTGGACAGGGAGAAGCTTTCTTT
CDR3aa: CASSLPGQGEAFF

d_gene: TRBD1
v_gene: TRBV18
abundance: NA
j_gene: TRBJ1-2
CDR3nt: TGTGCCAGCTCACCCGGACAGGGGTTGAATCAAGTTTATGGCTACACCTTC
CDR3aa: CASSPGQGLNQVYGYTF

d_gene: NA
v_gene: TRBV28
abundance: NA
j_gene: TRBJ1-5
CDR3nt: TGTGCCAGCAGTTTATGGAACAGGTCCAGACAGCCCCAGCATTTT
CDR3aa: CASSLWNRSRQPQHF

d_gene: NA
v_gene: TRBV20-1
abundance: few
j_gene: TRBJ1-6
CDR3nt: TGCAGTGCTAGAGGAGGTGCTGGACATTTCACTGGGGCCCTCCACTTT
CDR3aa: CSARGGAGHFTGALHF

d_gene: TRBD1
v_gene: TRBV7-9
abundance: few
j_gene: TRBJ2-1
CDR3nt: TGTGCCAGCAGCTCCATCTGGACAGGGGATTTAAATGAGCAGTTCTTC
CDR3aa: CASSSIWTGDLNEQFF

d_gene: NA
v_gene: TRBV7-8
abundance: NA
j_gene: TRBJ2-2
CDR3nt: TGTGCCAGCATGGGGATAGCCGGGGAGCTGTTTTTT
CDR3aa: CASMGIAGELFF

d_gene: NA
v_gene: TRBV5-1
abundance: many
j_gene: TRBJ1-6
CDR3nt: TGCGCCAGCAGCGCGGGGTTCAATTCACCCCTCCACTTT
CDR3aa: CASSAGFNSPLHF

d_gene: NA
v_gene: TRBV5-1
abundance: few
j_gene: TRBJ2-3
CDR3nt: TGCGCCAGCAGCTATACCATTGGGACTTCATCAGATACGCAGTATTTT
CDR3aa: CASSYTIGTSSDTQYF

d_gene: NA
v_gene: TRBV5-1
abundance: NA
j_gene: TRBJ2-5
CDR3nt: TGCGCCAGCAGGGCAGGATTGGAAGGTCTCGGAGAGACCCAGTACTTC
CDR3aa: CASRAGLEGLGETQYF

d_gene: NA
v_gene: TRBV6-5
abundance: few
j_gene: TRBJ1-6
CDR3nt: TGTGCCGTATCGCCCCGGGCAGGGGAAATTTCACCCCTCCACTTT
CDR3aa: CAVSPRAGEISPLHF

d_gene: TRBD1
v_gene: TRBV5-6
abundance: few
j_gene: TRBJ1-1
CDR3nt: TGTGCCAGCAGCCCCAGACAGGGGCAAAAGAACACTGAAGCTTTCTTT
CDR3aa: CASSPRQGQKNTEAFF

d_gene: TRBD1
v_gene: TRBV4-1
abundance: NA
j_gene: TRBJ1-6
CDR3nt: TGCGCCAGCAGCCAAGTGGGACAGCGCCTGATTAATTCACCCCTCCACTTT
CDR3aa: CASSQVGQRLINSPLHF

d_gene: NA
v_gene: TRBV5-1
abundance: NA
j_gene: TRBJ2-6
CDR3nt: TGCGCCAGCAAATCTAACTCTGGGGCCAACGTCCTGACTTTC
CDR3aa: CASKSNSGANVLTF

d_gene: TRBD1
v_gene: TRBV27
abundance: few
j_gene: TRBJ2-7
CDR3nt: TGTGCCAGCAGCTCATCGACAGGGGGCTCATCCTACGAGCAGTACTTC
CDR3aa: CASSSSTGGSSYEQYF

d_gene: NA
v_gene: TRBV7-6
abundance: few
j_gene: TRBJ1-5
CDR3nt: TGTGCCAGCAGCTGGGCGGATAGCAATCAGCCCCAGCATTTT
CDR3aa: CASSWADSNQPQHF

d_gene: TRBD2
v_gene: TRBV6-5
abundance: few
j_gene: TRBJ2-6
CDR3nt: TGTGCCAGCAGTTACTGGGGGGGGAGCTCTGGGGCCAACGTCCTGACTTTC
CDR3aa: CASSYWGGSSGANVLTF

d_gene: TRBD2
v_gene: TRBV6-5
abundance: few
j_gene: TRBJ2-3
CDR3nt: TGTGCCAGCAGTTACGAGCGGGGGGCCACAGATACGCAGTATTTT
CDR3aa: CASSYERGATDTQYF

d_gene: NA
v_gene: TRBV7-2
abundance: NA
j_gene: TRBJ1-5
CDR3nt: TGTGCCAGCAGCATAGGGAGGAATCAGCCCCAGCATTTT
CDR3aa: CASSIGRNQPQHF

d_gene: TRBD1
v_gene: TRBV28
abundance: few
j_gene: TRBJ1-1
CDR3nt: TGTGCCAGCAGGGTTCGACAGGGGTTGGCAATGAACACTGAAGCTTTCTTT
CDR3aa: CASRVRQGLAMNTEAFF

d_gene: NA
v_gene: TRBV29-1
abundance: few
j_gene: TRBJ2-2
CDR3nt: TGCAGCGTTGAGCGCGGGACCGGGGAGCTGTTTTTT
CDR3aa: CSVERGTGELFF

d_gene: NA
v_gene: TRBV5-1
abundance: NA
j_gene: TRBJ2-3
CDR3nt: TGCGCCAGCAGATACCGACCGAGGGGAACCACAGATACGCAGTATTTT
CDR3aa: CASRYRPRGTTDTQYF

d_gene: NA
v_gene: TRBV5-1
abundance: NA
j_gene: TRBJ1-5
CDR3nt: TGCGCCAGCAGCATTGGGACGGATAATCAGCCCCAGCATTTT
CDR3aa: CASSIGTDNQPQHF

d_gene: NA
v_gene: TRBV20-1
abundance: NA
j_gene: TRBJ2-3
CDR3nt: TGCAGTGCTAGAGACCCAGCGGCGGTGGCAGATACGCAGTATTTT
CDR3aa: CSARDPAAVADTQYF

d_gene: TRBD1
v_gene: TRBV10-3
abundance: NA
j_gene: TRBJ2-3
CDR3nt: TGTGCCATCAAACCGGGACAGGGGTCAGATACGCAGTATTTT
CDR3aa: CAIKPGQGSDTQYF

d_gene: NA
v_gene: TRBV6-5
abundance: few
j_gene: TRBJ1-5
CDR3nt: TGTGCCAGCAGCGAGACAGGTGGTAGCAATCAGCCCCAGCATTTT
CDR3aa: CASSETGGSNQPQHF

d_gene: TRBD2
v_gene: TRBV7-8
abundance: few
j_gene: TRBJ2-3
CDR3nt: TGTGCCAGCAGCGCAGCGGGGGGGCGGTTAGATACGCAGTATTTT
CDR3aa: CASSAAGGRLDTQYF